This T cell receptor beta chain was documented in a study of T cell changes during pregnancy in multiple sclerosis (dated by TCRdb to about 2019). In the study overall: Changes in the T cell repertoire over the course of pregnancy were examined in this study in women with multiple sclerosis.

The library was generated by the immunoSEQ multiplex PCR assay. In TCRdb, the immuneACCESS table is reduced to in-frame sequences with V and J assigned. These tables do not hold every clone; where another copy was compared, an unresolved V gene accounts for under half, and the others remain unexplained. Recorded for this sample are around 60,000 clones; 75% to 95% of them occurred a single time. Of the sample, about 0.49% falls within the top ten clones. Note on this clone: Its cognate antigen has yet to be identified. Base quality data are lacking; no much larger clone is found one base away.

The V and J ends are trimmed by 6 bases and 0 bases, leaving 11 bases between them. The germline V gene provides CDR1 SNHLY and CDR2 FYNNEI. The CDR3, from cysteine to phenylalanine, totals 14 residues. Only the CDR3 DNA is retained, 42 bases long and in frame from the first base. Source: CD4+ T cells from peripheral blood mononuclear cells, taken after pregnancy. This sequence uses TRBV2 and TRBJ1-1, with no confidently assigned D gene. The TCR comes from a female donor in good health, enrolled as a control in a pregnancy study. The encoded CDR3 is CASRDQAMNTEAFF. The nucleotide sequence is TGTGCCAGCAGGGATCAGGCCATGAACACTGAAGCTTTCTTT. The CDR3 plus the reference TRBV2 and TRBJ1-1 genes for the other parts give the full variable domain: EPEVTQTPSHQVTQMGQEVILRCVPISNHLYFYWYRQILGQKVEFLVSFYNNEISEKSEIFDDQFSVERPDGSNFTLKIRSTKLEDSAMYFCASRDQAMNTEAFFGQGTRLTVV.